Below, 9 T cell receptor beta chains from the same sample are listed, as sequenced in a study of T cell responses to AZD1222 COVID-19 vaccine (dated by TCRdb to the early 2020s). In the paper's terms, the time point label means: baseline before first vaccination. The library was prepared using the immunoSEQ multiplex PCR assay. TCRdb mirrors the immuneACCESS table, restricted to in-frame sequences. Some clones are absent from its copies; in checked studies, under half trace to an unresolved V gene, and the reason for the others is unknown. A total of 90,000 or so clones appear in this sample, around nine tenths of them only once. Approximately 2.5% of the sample is held by the ten biggest clonotypes. Sequencing was performed on peripheral blood, taken on day 0 of AZD1222 vaccination. These receptors were taken from an adult in good health.

The chain uses TRBV19 and TRBJ2-3, with unresolved D. V was shortened by 5 bases and J by 0 bases, with 6 bases between the two germline ends. The CDR3 consists of 13 residues. CDR1 is LNHDA and CDR2 is SQIVND in the germline V gene (reference sequence). CDR3 DNA: TGTGCCAGTAGTCCCACCAGCACAGATACGCAGTATTTT. Its protein product is CASSPTSTDTQYF.

J is TRBJ2-1 and V is TRBV24-1; TRBD2 matches at 10 bases. Germline V gives CDR1 KGHDR, CDR2 SFDVKD. V trimming: 4 bases; J trimming: 4 bases; junction bases outside the gene matches: 6. The CDR3 has 16 amino acids. The CDR3 reads CATSDPTSGTYNEQFF. The CDR3 bases are TGTGCCACCAGTGACCCAACTAGCGGGACGTACAATGAGCAGTTCTTC.

CDR3 nucleotide sequence: TGCGCCAGCAGACGGGGGGACGCCAATGAAGCTTTCTTT. This gives the protein CASRRGDANEAFF. This chain links TRBV5-1 with TRBJ1-1; the D gene is possibly TRBD1 (5 bases). With 5 bases removed from V and 7 bases from J, the gap between germline ends came to 15 bases. In germline, CDR1 is SGHRS, CDR2 YFSETQ. The CDR3 is made up of 13 amino acids.

The genes are TRBV28 and TRBJ1-2; D gene uncertain. CDR1 is MDHEN and CDR2 is SYDVKM in the germline V gene. There are 14 residues in the CDR3. Trimming removed 3 bases at V and 4 bases at J, with 12 bases between. The CDR3 DNA sequence: TGTGCCAGCAGTTTGGGTGGCAGCCTCTATGGCTACACCTTC. It encodes CASSLGGSLYGYTF.

The rearrangement joins TRBV4-3 to TRBJ1-3; D is unclear. V lost 3 bases, J lost 0 bases, and 12 bases lay in between. Germline assignment: CDR1 LGHNA and CDR2 YSLEER. The CDR3 contains 16 residues. The CDR3 DNA reads TGCGCCAGCAGCCACGTCCTCGGGGTCTCTGGAAACACCATATATTTT. Its translation: CASSHVLGVSGNTIYF.

This rearrangement joins TRBV28 to TRBJ1-2; the D is unclear. Germline lookup yields CDR1 MDHEN and CDR2 SYDVKM. Trimming took off 6 bases at V and 7 bases at J, with 12 bases between the two ends. CDR3 size: 12 residues. The CDR3 loop is CASSLELGGYTF. The CDR3, as DNA: TGTGCCAGCAGCCTTGAGCTGGGTGGCTACACCTTC.

This clone showed up just once. The chain carries TRBV15 and TRBJ2-5, with D perhaps matching TRBD2 (6 bases). This CDR3 spans 16 amino acids. The V gene lost 1 base and the J gene lost 0 bases, with 12 bases spanning the gap. Germline V lookup: CDR1 LNHNV, CDR2 YYDKDF (reference sequence). The CDR3 region has the DNA TGTGCCACCAGCAGAGGTGCGGGATCGTACCAAGAGACCCAGTACTTC. Amino acids: CATSRGAGSYQETQYF.

This chain uses TRBV15 with TRBJ2-1, with 10 bases that match TRBD2. Germline V gene data show CDR1 as LNHNV and CDR2 as YYDKDF (reference sequence). The CDR3 runs to 17 residues. Trimming cost V 1 base and J 6 bases; bases outside gene matches: 9. CDR3 DNA: TGTGCCACCAGCAGAGGCCCTAGCGGGAGACCCGGCAATGAGCAGTTCTTC. The encoded protein is CATSRGPSGRPGNEQFF.

The chain joins TRBV30 to TRBJ1-1; no definite D call. Germline-derived CDR1 and CDR2 are GTSNPN and SVGIG (reference sequence). V was trimmed by 4 bases and J by 4 bases, leaving 13 bases between them. This CDR3 region has 13 residues. The CDR3 region is CAWTNSRFTEAFF. CDR3 sequence (DNA): TGTGCCTGGACTAACAGTAGGTTCACTGAAGCTTTCTTT.